These T cell receptor beta chains were read from a single sample in a study of radiotherapy plus CTLA-4 blockade in lung cancer. Produced via immunoSEQ multiplex PCR; TCRdb's table is partial and in-frame only. The repertoire holds more than 100,000 clones, about 90% seen once, with 6.9% in the top ten. Sequencing was performed on peripheral blood, taken from a patient treated with radiotherapy plus ipilimumab. Receptors originate from a human donor with non-small cell lung cancer that progressed on radiotherapy plus ipilimumab. The CDR3 runs from the conserved cysteine through the conserved F or W. Fields, in order: clone size, D gene, J gene, V gene, CDR3 DNA, CDR3 protein. D genes are given only for firm matches. Not all rows give a size; the values are once, few, many and, for expanded clones, a class.

few	NA	TRBJ1-2	TRBV19	TGTGCCAGTAGTATAGATCATGTGGGAAGCTATGGCTACACCTTC	CASSIDHVGSYGYTF
NA	TRBD1	TRBJ1-2	TRBV6-1	TGTGCCAGCAGCGGGACAGGGGGGAACTATGGCTACACCTTC	CASSGTGGNYGYTF
few	NA	TRBJ1-2	TRBV6-1	TGTGCCAGCAGTGAAGCAGGGACCTCCCGAACCTATGGCTACACCTTC	CASSEAGTSRTYGYTF
once	NA	TRBJ2-3	TRBV5-6	TGTGCCAGCAGCCGGGGGACAGATACGCAGTATTTT	CASSRGTDTQYF
NA	NA	TRBJ2-5	TRBV5-1	TGCGCCAGCAGCTGGGTGGGGGGCCAGGGGGAGACCCAGTACTTC	CASSWVGGQGETQYF
once	TRBD1	TRBJ2-7	TRBV11-3	TGTGCCAGCAGCCAACCTCCCGGGACAGGGGTATACGAGCAGTACTTC	CASSQPPGTGVYEQYF
NA	NA	TRBJ1-1	TRBV29-1	TGCAGCGTTGGTTTGGTTCTGAACACTGAAGCTTTCTTT	CSVGLVLNTEAFF
NA	TRBD1	TRBJ2-7	TRBV6-6	TGTGCCAGCAGTCCGAGGGACAGAGCTGATTACGAGCAGTACTTC	CASSPRDRADYEQYF
NA	TRBD1	TRBJ2-2	TRBV7-7	TGTGCTAGCAGCCCGGGACAGGGGGCAAGAACCGGGGAGCTGTTTTTT	CASSPGQGARTGELFF
NA	NA	TRBJ1-2	TRBV18	TGTGCCAGCTCACCCGATGAGAACTATGGCTACACCTTC	CASSPDENYGYTF
NA	NA	TRBJ1-3	TRBV29-1	TGCAGCGCTAGGGCCCCTGGAAACACCATATATTTT	CSARAPGNTIYF
once	TRBD2	TRBJ2-5	TRBV30	TGTGCCTGGACGTTGGGCGGGGAGGGAGAGACCCAGTACTTC	CAWTLGGEGETQYF
NA	NA	TRBJ2-1	TRBV11-3	TGTGCCAGCAGCTTTAAAGGCTCCTACAATGAGCAGTTCTTC	CASSFKGSYNEQFF
NA	NA	TRBJ1-5	TRBV18	TGTGCCAGCTCACCAGGGATGAACCAGCCCCAGCATTTT	CASSPGMNQPQHF
NA	TRBD1	TRBJ2-1	TRBV7-9	TGTGCCAGCAGCATGGCCCGGGACAGGGTGGTCAATGAGCAGTTCTTC	CASSMARDRVVNEQFF
NA	NA	TRBJ2-1	TRBV9	TGTGCCAGCAGCGTAGGACGAGGAAATGAGCAGTTCTTC	CASSVGRGNEQFF
few	NA	TRBJ2-7	TRBV5-6	TGTGCCAGCAGCTTCGGGACGGCAAACGAGCAGTACTTC	CASSFGTANEQYF
NA	NA	TRBJ2-7	TRBV11-2	TGTGCCAGCAGCTTGCAGCGGAGCTACTACGAGCAGTACTTC	CASSLQRSYYEQYF
once	NA	TRBJ1-5	TRBV2	TGTGCCAGCAGTCCGGGGGGAGGTGTGAGCAATCAGCCCCAGCATTTT	CASSPGGGVSNQPQHF
NA	TRBD2	TRBJ2-7	TRBV18	TGTGCCAGCTCACCACCCTTTACTAGCGGAGCCTACGAGCAGTACTTC	CASSPPFTSGAYEQYF
NA	NA	TRBJ2-1	TRBV10-2	TGCGCCAGCAGTATCCCCGTGGGCGAGCAGTTCTTC	CASSIPVGEQFF
NA	TRBD1	TRBJ1-4	TRBV29-1	TGCAGCGTCCGACAGGGGAATGAAAAACTGTTTTTT	CSVRQGNEKLFF
NA	NA	TRBJ2-3	TRBV6-6	TGTGCCACTGGGGGACGGGGCACAGATACGCAGTATTTT	CATGGRGTDTQYF
NA	NA	TRBJ2-1	TRBV18	TGTGCCAGCTCCCCAAGTGCTCTCTCCTACAATGAGCAGTTCTTC	CASSPSALSYNEQFF
NA	TRBD1	TRBJ1-5	TRBV4-1	TGCGCCAGCAGCCCCGCTGCTGGACAGGGGACGCAGCCCCAGCATTTT	CASSPAAGQGTQPQHF
NA	TRBD2	TRBJ2-3	TRBV9	TGTGCCAGCAGCGTAGACCGACTAGCGGGGATAGATACGCAGTATTTT	CASSVDRLAGIDTQYF
NA	NA	TRBJ2-5	TRBV5-1	TGCGCCAGCAGCTTGGCGTTGAAAGAGACCCAGTACTTC	CASSLALKETQYF
NA	TRBD1	TRBJ2-7	TRBV19	TGTGCCAGTAGTTTGACAGGGACCTACGAGCAGTACTTC	CASSLTGTYEQYF
few	NA	TRBJ2-7	TRBV21-1	TGTGCCAGCGGGGATCGGAGGGACGAGCAGTACTTC	CASGDRRDEQYF
NA	TRBD2	TRBJ2-1	TRBV6-1	TGTGCCAGCAGTGAAGGGCGGACTAGCGGGACCCCAAAGGAGTTCTTC	CASSEGRTSGTPKEFF
NA	NA	TRBJ1-2	TRBV29-1	TGCAGCGTTCAGGAGGGGGCTAACTATGGCTACACCTTC	CSVQEGANYGYTF
NA	TRBD2	TRBJ2-1	TRBV5-4	TGTGCCAGCAGCTTGGCGAGCGGGAGTACCGATGAGCAGTTCTTC	CASSLASGSTDEQFF
NA	NA	TRBJ1-2	TRBV5-1	TGCGCCAGCAGCTTGGAAGGGGAGTATGGCTACACCTTC	CASSLEGEYGYTF
NA	TRBD2	TRBJ2-7	TRBV4-1	TGCGCCAGCAGCCCCACAACGGGGAGGGGTAGTGTCTACGAGCAGTACTTC	CASSPTTGRGSVYEQYF
once	TRBD2	TRBJ2-7	TRBV5-4	TGTGCCAGCAGCTTGGCCGGACTAGCGGGAGCGCAGTACTTC	CASSLAGLAGAQYF
NA	NA	TRBJ2-5	TRBV9	TGTGCCAGCAGCGTAGGGGGAGCGACCCAAGAGACCCAGTACTTC	CASSVGGATQETQYF
NA	TRBD2	TRBJ2-3	TRBV5-4	TGTGCCAGCAGCTTACGACTAGCGGGGACTAGCACAGATACGCAGTATTTT	CASSLRLAGTSTDTQYF
NA	TRBD1	TRBJ1-2	TRBV5-1	TGCGCCAGCAGCTCCTCCGAGGCAGGGGGAAGGGGCTACACCTTC	CASSSSEAGGRGYTF
NA	NA	TRBJ2-3	TRBV5-1	TGCGCCAGCAGCCCGAAGAGAGTTGGCCCGACAGATACGCAGTATTTT	CASSPKRVGPTDTQYF
NA	NA	TRBJ2-3	TRBV18	TGTGCCAGCTCACAGGGGACTGGCACAGATACGCAGTATTTT	CASSQGTGTDTQYF
NA	TRBD1	TRBJ1-2	TRBV23-1	TGCGCCAGCAGAGGAGACAGGGGTCTTACCTATGGCTACACCTTC	CASRGDRGLTYGYTF
NA	NA	TRBJ1-3	TRBV30	TGTGCCTGGGGGAATTCTGGAAACACCATATATTTT	CAWGNSGNTIYF
NA	TRBD2	TRBJ2-7	TRBV7-8	TGTGCCAGCAGTGGCGGGGGGGCACCAAACCGGCCCTACGAGCAGTACTTC	CASSGGGAPNRPYEQYF
NA	NA	TRBJ2-5	TRBV18	TGTGCCAGCTCTGATAAGGAGACCCAGTACTTC	CASSDKETQYF
NA	NA	TRBJ1-1	TRBV5-1	TGCGCCAGCAGCTTGTTAGGGGGGAACACTGAAGCTTTCTTT	CASSLLGGNTEAFF
few	NA	TRBJ1-2	TRBV11-2	TGTGCCAGCAGCTTAGAAGGGTATGGCTACACCTTC	CASSLEGYGYTF
NA	TRBD1	TRBJ2-7	TRBV7-9	TGTGCCAGCAGCCCCCCGGGGACAGGGTCTGGCGAGCAGTACTTC	CASSPPGTGSGEQYF
once	NA	TRBJ1-1	TRBV2	TGTGCCAGCAGAGCCGCCGGGGGGAACACTGAAGCTTTCTTT	CASRAAGGNTEAFF
NA	NA	TRBJ1-3	TRBV5-1	TGCGCCAGCAGCTTCGTTGGAACAGGGTATGGAAACACCATATATTTT	CASSFVGTGYGNTIYF
NA	TRBD1	TRBJ2-7	TRBV2	TGTGCCAGTCTCGGCGGGGCAGGGGGCAGGTACGAGCAGTACTTC	CASLGGAGGRYEQYF
NA	NA	TRBJ1-5	TRBV6-1	TGTGCCACCACGAAAGGTACGGGGGTGAATCAGCCCCAGCATTTT	CATTKGTGVNQPQHF
NA	NA	TRBJ2-1	TRBV11-2	TGTGCCAGCAGCCCAGGTGTATCGTACGGGGGCAATGAGCAGTTCTTC	CASSPGVSYGGNEQFF
NA	NA	TRBJ2-7	TRBV6-6	TGTGCCAGCAGTTACTCTATAGGGGGGCCCTACGAGCAGTACTTC	CASSYSIGGPYEQYF
NA	NA	TRBJ1-4	TRBV9	TGTGCCAGCAGCGCTATCCCTGGGCAGGGGAATGAAAAACTGTTTTTT	CASSAIPGQGNEKLFF
NA	NA	TRBJ2-1	TRBV7-9	TGTGCCAGCAGCTTATTTCTGGTTGGTGAGCAGTTCTTC	CASSLFLVGEQFF
NA	NA	TRBJ1-4	TRBV29-1	TGCAGCGTTGGGTCAGGGAATGAAAAACTGTTTTTT	CSVGSGNEKLFF
NA	NA	TRBJ1-4	TRBV6-1	TGTGCCAGCAGTGTCCAGGGGAAGGAAAAACTGTTTTTT	CASSVQGKEKLFF